At least ten counts were recorded for the clone carrying this T cell receptor beta chain. Its specificity is not known. Unique molecular identifiers were used to barcode this TCRbeta library. MiXCR was run by TCRdb on the PCR reads, yielding one entry per CDR3 protein. The sample records 540,000 or so distinct CDR3 sequences, roughly 23% being singletons. This specimen comes from a study of T-cell reconstitution after alpha-beta-depleted transplantation in children. The CDR3 spans 15 residues. Trimming removed 7 bases from V and 2 bases from J; junction bases left unmatched: 6. Germline CDR1 reads LGHDT; CDR2 reads YNNKEL (reference sequence). Whole-study findings and limits: About two months after transplant, alpha-beta T cells reportedly came from several hundred expanded graft clones. The authors attributed T-cell counts and diversity one year after transplant mostly to newly produced T cells. It was surviving recipient T cells and thymic progenitors that gave some patients high TCRbeta diversity at day 60.

Sequenced material: PBMCs, mostly from graft donor cells, taken 360 days after TCRalphabeta/CD19-depleted stem cell transplant. This clonotype originated in a boy under two years old who had a stem cell transplant for acute myeloid leukemia, so the T cells may come from the graft donor. This rearrangement joins TRBV3-1 to TRBJ2-3; 10 bases are a match to TRBD2. In nucleotides, the CDR3 is TGTGCCAGCACGGAGCTAGCGGGGGCCACAGATACGCAGTATTTT. It codes for CASTELAGATDTQYF.